Sequencing of this T cell receptor (beta chain) was carried out in a study of T-cell memory formation after mild COVID-19. The CDR3 covers 15 residues. The V and J ends lost 5 bases and 1 base respectively, with 12 bases between them. The germline gives CDR1 SGHTA, CDR2 FQGNSA. This clonotype was picked up a small number of times. Antigen specificity is unknown. TCR alpha and TCR beta cDNA libraries carrying sample barcodes and UMIs were produced by 5'RACE using constant-segment primers. TCRdb reprocessed the 5' RACE reads via MiXCR and lists one record per CDR3 protein. This sample carries under 300,000 distinct CDR3 sequences, around 15% of them seen once, and the ten largest clones take approximately 3.5%. Whole-study findings and limits: CD4+ bias marked clones expanding day 15 to 37, unlike balanced contracting clones. Most CD4+ clones that shrank were in CM and EM, while CD8+ ones turned up in EMRA.

Sequenced: PBMCs or a T cell subset sorted from them (not recorded which). The V and J genes are TRBV7-2 and TRBJ1-5; D ambiguous. The sequence was obtained from a man younger than 35 who had mild COVID-19 (a few samples of this study predate the infection). Cell type and time point are not known. CDR3 residues: CASSPGMFSNQPQHF. The CDR3 DNA reads TGTGCCAGCAGCCCCGGGATGTTCAGCAATCAGCCCCAGCATTTT. Full variable domain (missing parts from reference TRBV7-2 and TRBJ1-5): GAGVSQSPSNKVTEKGKDVELRCDPISGHTALYWYRQSLGQGLEFLIYFQGNSAPDKSGLPSDRFSAERTGGSVSTLTIQRTQQEDSAVYLCASSPGMFSNQPQHFGDGTRLSIL.